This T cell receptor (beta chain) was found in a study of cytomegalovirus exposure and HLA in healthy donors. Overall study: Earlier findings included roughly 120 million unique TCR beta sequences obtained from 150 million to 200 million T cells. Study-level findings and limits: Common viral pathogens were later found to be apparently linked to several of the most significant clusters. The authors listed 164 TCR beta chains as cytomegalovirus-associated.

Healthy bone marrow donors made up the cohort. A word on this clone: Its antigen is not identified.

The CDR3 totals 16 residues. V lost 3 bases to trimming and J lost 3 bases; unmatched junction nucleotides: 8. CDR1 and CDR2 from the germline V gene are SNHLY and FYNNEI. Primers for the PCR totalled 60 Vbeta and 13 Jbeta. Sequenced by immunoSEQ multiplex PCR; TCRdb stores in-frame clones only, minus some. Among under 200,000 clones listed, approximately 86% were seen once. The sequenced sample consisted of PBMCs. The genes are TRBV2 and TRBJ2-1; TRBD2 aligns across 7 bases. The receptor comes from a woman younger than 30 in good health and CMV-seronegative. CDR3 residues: CASSDRGLADYNEQFF. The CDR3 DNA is TGTGCCAGCAGTGACCGTGGTCTAGCGGACTACAATGAGCAGTTCTTC.